This is a list of T cell receptor beta chains from one sample in a study of cytomegalovirus exposure and HLA in healthy donors. Assay used: immunoSEQ multiplex PCR; TCRdb lists only in-frame clones, some missing. Among roughly 65,000 clones listed, around 68% were seen once. The sample was PBMCs. These receptors all come from a man aged 35-49 years in good health and CMV-seropositive. Each CDR3 is given with its conserved first and last residue.

cdr3_length	v_call	j_call	cdr3_aa
16	TRBV7-9	TRBJ2-7	CASSSLTGWSSYEQYF
13	TRBV5-6	TRBJ2-7	CASSSPGAYEQYF
15	TRBV12-5	TRBJ2-7	CASGLAGTRTYEQYF
15	TRBV30	TRBJ1-1	CAWSAPTWGLNAAFF
13	TRBV7-7	TRBJ2-7	CASSLGESYEQYF
12	TRBV4-1	TRBJ1-2	CASSQEIFGYTF
14	TRBV2	TRBJ2-1	CASSVGLAGGRQFF
12	TRBV6-5	TRBJ2-7	CASSYTTGEQYF
15	TRBV27	TRBJ2-1	CASSPRTSGRGEQFF
13	TRBV13	TRBJ2-7	CASSLSRAYEQYF
11	TRBV2	TRBJ1-1	CASSRRGRLSF
18	TRBV4-2	TRBJ2-7	CASSPKELAGPKSYEQYF
14	TRBV30	TRBJ2-1	CAWKGTSGDREQFF
16	TRBV19	TRBJ2-7	CASSPRLAGVSYEQYF
19	TRBV10-2	TRBJ2-1	CASSGSGRAGGEGYNEQFF
13	TRBV19	TRBJ2-2	CASSTTSGGELFF
11	TRBV19	TRBJ1-1	CASHRGTEAFF
15	TRBV7-6	TRBJ1-5	CASSLKSGSNQPQHF
15	TRBV19	TRBJ1-3	CASSTGESSGNTIYF
14	TRBV6-1	TRBJ1-2	CASSERFGGYGYTF
15	TRBV6-6	TRBJ2-3	CASSSTSGGRDTQYF
15	TRBV30	TRBJ1-1	CAWSVMGGGFTEAFF
11	TRBV30	TRBJ1-1	CARHRGTEAFF
20	TRBV23-1	TRBJ2-3	CASSQSKETSGGPGTDTQYF
15	TRBV28	TRBJ2-1	CASSPQLAGVAGQFF
17	TRBV4-3	TRBJ1-5	CASSQVISGSGNQPQHF
16	TRBV4-3	TRBJ2-3	CASSQTSGGTGDTQYF
14	TRBV11-2	TRBJ2-3	CASSGGLAVSTQYF
15	TRBV5-8	TRBJ1-5	CASSLRQGLNQPQHF
14	TRBV13	TRBJ1-1	CASSNRDGGPEAFF
14	TRBV2	TRBJ2-1	CASRGRGGPYEQFF
15	TRBV5-1	TRBJ2-2	CASSSGQGNTGELFF
16	TRBV29-1	TRBJ1-2	CSVLTPPTGDAYGYTF
13	TRBV6-5	TRBJ2-3	CASSTPSTDTQYF
15	TRBV4-2	TRBJ2-3	CASSHGGSVPDTQYF